The rows below give T cell receptor beta chains drawn from one sample of a study of blood T cell repertoires in COVID-19. The repertoire was sequenced with immunoSEQ multiplex PCR; TCRdb's copy has only in-frame clones and lacks some. In the table there are roughly 350,000 clones, 85% of which are singletons. The material sequenced was peripheral blood. The receptors come from a woman aged 18-29 years with acute or convalescent COVID-19. Each CDR3 is given with its conserved first and last residue. Fields, in order: clone size, V gene, J gene, D gene, CDR3 protein, CDR3 DNA. The D gene is left open where the match is weak. Clone size is given for some rows only: seen once, a few or many times, or a class if the clone is expanded.

size: -
V: TRBV9
J: TRBJ2-7
D: -
CDR3: CASSVEGSRSYEQYF
DNA: TGTGCCAGCAGCGTAGAGGGGTCGAGGTCCTACGAGCAGTACTTC

size: -
V: TRBV7-2
J: TRBJ1-1
D: TRBD1
CDR3: CASSLWTGGHTEAFF
DNA: TGTGCCAGCAGCCTTTGGACAGGAGGGCACACTGAAGCTTTCTTT

size: -
V: TRBV9
J: TRBJ1-5
D: -
CDR3: CASSVGTGGDNQPQHF
DNA: TGTGCCAGCAGCGTAGGCACAGGAGGGGACAATCAGCCCCAGCATTTT

size: few
V: TRBV5-4
J: TRBJ1-2
D: TRBD1
CDR3: CASSPRDRAGGYTF
DNA: TGTGCCAGCAGCCCACGAGACAGGGCCGGTGGCTACACCTTC

size: -
V: TRBV5-4
J: TRBJ1-2
D: -
CDR3: CASSLTQGLLLRGYTF
DNA: TGTGCCAGCAGCTTGACTCAGGGCCTTCTTTTAAGGGGCTACACCTTC

size: -
V: TRBV10-3
J: TRBJ2-7
D: TRBD2
CDR3: CATAGGGPPISYEQYF
DNA: TGTGCCACCGCCGGGGGGGGGCCGCCGATCTCCTACGAGCAGTACTTC

size: few
V: TRBV5-1
J: TRBJ2-7
D: -
CDR3: CASSLGTVYEQYF
DNA: TGCGCCAGCAGCTTGGGGACAGTCTACGAGCAGTACTTC

size: -
V: TRBV10-3
J: TRBJ2-7
D: -
CDR3: CAISEGGLAYEQYF
DNA: TGTGCCATCAGTGAAGGGGGTCTAGCTTACGAGCAGTACTTC

size: -
V: TRBV7-9
J: TRBJ1-4
D: -
CDR3: CASSLSSVGADNEKLFF
DNA: TGTGCCAGCAGCTTGAGCTCTGTGGGGGCAGATAATGAAAAACTGTTTTTT

size: -
V: TRBV7-9
J: TRBJ2-7
D: -
CDR3: CASSFKTAYEQYF
DNA: TGTGCCAGCAGCTTCAAAACAGCTTACGAGCAGTACTTC

size: -
V: TRBV28
J: TRBJ1-6
D: -
CDR3: CASSLNRGSYNSPLHF
DNA: TGTGCCAGCAGTTTAAATAGGGGATCCTATAATTCACCCCTCCACTTT

size: once
V: TRBV19
J: TRBJ1-3
D: -
CDR3: CASSILQETGNTIYF
DNA: TGTGCCAGTAGTATTTTACAGGAGACTGGAAACACCATATATTTT

size: -
V: TRBV12-3/TRBV12-4
J: TRBJ2-5
D: -
CDR3: CASSLILEETQYF
DNA: TGTGCCAGCAGTTTAATCCTAGAGGAGACCCAGTACTTC

size: -
V: TRBV7-2
J: TRBJ2-3
D: -
CDR3: CASSLGRGHTDTQYF
DNA: TGTGCCAGCAGCTTAGGGCGGGGCCACACAGATACGCAGTATTTT

size: -
V: TRBV6-6
J: TRBJ2-1
D: -
CDR3: CASSGGTSYNEQFF
DNA: TGTGCCAGCAGTGGAGGGACTTCCTACAATGAGCAGTTCTTC

size: -
V: TRBV10-3
J: TRBJ2-7
D: TRBD1
CDR3: CAISRQGDEQYF
DNA: TGTGCCATCAGCCGACAGGGAGACGAGCAGTACTTC

size: -
V: TRBV7-8
J: TRBJ1-1
D: -
CDR3: CASSLLAEAFF
DNA: TGTGCCAGCAGCTTACTAGCGGAAGCTTTCTTT

size: once
V: TRBV4-1
J: TRBJ2-7
D: -
CDR3: CASSLSHPGGAEQYF
DNA: TGCGCCAGCAGCCTCTCCCATCCAGGAGGCGCCGAGCAGTACTTC

size: -
V: TRBV30
J: TRBJ2-5
D: -
CDR3: CAWTSQETQYF
DNA: TGTGCCTGGACTAGCCAAGAGACCCAGTACTTC

size: -
V: TRBV24-1
J: TRBJ2-5
D: TRBD1
CDR3: CATGQGARETQYF
DNA: TGTGCCACGGGACAGGGGGCTCGGGAGACCCAGTACTTC

size: -
V: TRBV19
J: TRBJ1-4
D: -
CDR3: CASSSGRRPTNEKLFF
DNA: TGTGCCAGTAGTTCAGGGAGGCGCCCAACTAATGAAAAACTGTTTTTT

size: -
V: TRBV6-1
J: TRBJ1-2
D: -
CDR3: CASSERGGNYGYTF
DNA: TGTGCCAGCAGTGAGCGGGGGGGAAACTATGGCTACACCTTC

size: -
V: TRBV6-1
J: TRBJ1-2
D: -
CDR3: CASSDGDIGGYTF
DNA: TGTGCCAGCAGTGATGGGGACATCGGTGGCTACACCTTC

size: -
V: TRBV6-5
J: TRBJ1-2
D: -
CDR3: CASSYDRNYGYTF
DNA: TGTGCCAGCAGTTACGACAGAAACTATGGCTACACCTTC

size: few
V: TRBV5-1
J: TRBJ2-7
D: TRBD1
CDR3: CASSSGTGTYEQYF
DNA: TGCGCCAGCAGCTCCGGGACAGGTACCTACGAGCAGTACTTC

size: few
V: TRBV11-2
J: TRBJ1-4
D: -
CDR3: CASRPNGEANEKLFF
DNA: TGTGCCAGCAGACCAAACGGGGAAGCTAATGAAAAACTGTTTTTT

size: once
V: TRBV5-8
J: TRBJ1-5
D: TRBD1
CDR3: CASSPGQGVNQPQHF
DNA: TGTGCCAGCAGCCCGGGACAGGGGGTCAATCAGCCCCAGCATTTT

size: -
V: TRBV5-6
J: TRBJ1-4
D: TRBD1
CDR3: CASSPPTDREDNEKLFF
DNA: TGTGCCAGCAGCCCCCCGACCGACAGGGAGGATAATGAAAAACTGTTTTTT

size: -
V: TRBV5-4
J: TRBJ1-2
D: TRBD1
CDR3: CASSAGTGPLSYGYTF
DNA: TGTGCCAGCAGCGCCGGGACAGGGCCCCTTTCTTATGGCTACACCTTC

size: -
V: TRBV19
J: TRBJ1-2
D: -
CDR3: CASQDTENYGYTF
DNA: TGTGCCAGTCAAGATACTGAAAACTATGGCTACACCTTC

size: -
V: TRBV5-1
J: TRBJ2-5
D: -
CDR3: CASSLAGGYQETQYF
DNA: TGCGCCAGCAGCTTGGCCGGCGGCTACCAAGAGACCCAGTACTTC

size: -
V: TRBV5-1
J: TRBJ2-5
D: TRBD1
CDR3: CASSPRDRGRETQYF
DNA: TGCGCCAGCAGCCCCCGGGACAGGGGTCGGGAGACCCAGTACTTC

size: -
V: TRBV6-5
J: TRBJ2-7
D: -
CDR3: CASSSPIQGSYEQYF
DNA: TGTGCCAGCAGTTCTCCTATTCAGGGATCCTACGAGCAGTACTTC

size: once
V: TRBV30
J: TRBJ2-3
D: -
CDR3: CAWNLQGTDTQYF
DNA: TGTGCCTGGAATCTACAGGGAACAGATACGCAGTATTTT

size: few
V: TRBV19
J: TRBJ1-5
D: -
CDR3: CASSVREMEPQHF
DNA: TGTGCCAGTAGTGTCAGGGAAATGGAGCCCCAGCATTTT

size: -
V: TRBV9
J: TRBJ1-1
D: -
CDR3: CASSVGQWNTEAFF
DNA: TGTGCCAGCAGCGTAGGACAGTGGAACACTGAAGCTTTCTTT

size: many
V: TRBV5-5
J: TRBJ1-5
D: TRBD1
CDR3: CASSVETGLGQPQHF
DNA: TGTGCCAGCAGCGTAGAGACAGGGTTGGGTCAGCCCCAGCATTTT

size: -
V: TRBV5-1
J: TRBJ2-5
D: -
CDR3: CASSAGLAYQETQYF
DNA: TGCGCCAGCAGCGCGGGACTCGCGTACCAAGAGACCCAGTACTTC

size: -
V: TRBV12-5
J: TRBJ2-5
D: -
CDR3: CASDPLAWYQETQYF
DNA: TGTGCTAGTGATCCCCTAGCGTGGTACCAAGAGACCCAGTACTTC

size: once
V: TRBV5-1
J: TRBJ1-2
D: TRBD1
CDR3: CASSWGQGNYGYTF
DNA: TGCGCCAGCAGTTGGGGACAGGGAAACTATGGCTACACCTTC

size: -
V: TRBV11-1
J: TRBJ1-1
D: TRBD1
CDR3: CASSEDRADTEAFF
DNA: TGTGCCAGCAGCGAGGACAGGGCTGACACTGAAGCTTTCTTT

size: -
V: TRBV6-2/TRBV6-3
J: TRBJ1-2
D: TRBD1
CDR3: CASSTRTGVIDYGYTF
DNA: TGTGCCAGCAGCACCCGGACAGGGGTAATTGACTATGGCTACACCTTC

size: -
V: TRBV13
J: TRBJ1-4
D: -
CDR3: CASSQTRANEKLFF
DNA: TGTGCCAGCAGCCAGACACGTGCTAATGAAAAACTGTTTTTT